A single T cell receptor beta chain is shown here with its context. This specimen belongs to a study of blood T cell repertoires in COVID-19. Enrollees, roughly 18 to 89 years old, lived in roughly 24 US areas. Trimming took 5 bases from V and 7 from J; bases not matched to a gene: 5. Per germline, CDR1 SGHTA and CDR2 FQGTGA. The CDR3 runs to 13 residues. Data came from immunoSEQ multiplex PCR; TCRdb stores just in-frame clones and leaves some out. The sample yields about 390,000 clones, about 83% seen once. This clonotype was sampled from a woman aged 50 to 65 who had recovered from COVID-19. The chain is built from TRBV7-3 and TRBJ1-2; 9 bases agree with TRBD1. Sequences were obtained from PBMCs or T cells enriched from blood (not recorded which). The CDR3 DNA reads as TGTGCCAGCAGCCAACAGGGGGCGAGTGGCTACACCTTC. This sequence encodes CASSQQGASGYTF.